These T cell receptor beta chains were read from a single sample in a study of cytomegalovirus exposure and HLA in healthy donors. The repertoire was sequenced with immunoSEQ multiplex PCR; TCRdb's copy has only in-frame clones and lacks some. Of about 190,000 clones in the sample, almost 75% were seen once. Material: PBMCs. The receptors originated from a woman aged 25 to 39 in good health and CMV-seropositive. Each CDR3 is given with its conserved first and last residue. D genes are given only for firm matches. Some rows mark clone size as missing; the rest say once, few, many or name a class of expanded clone.

d_gene	v_gene	j_gene	abundance	CDR3aa	CDR3nt
.	TRBV29-1	TRBJ2-5	.	CSVESPGIETQYF	TGCAGCGTTGAATCGCCAGGGATAGAGACCCAGTACTTC
.	TRBV7-2	TRBJ2-3	.	CASSPSTDTQYF	TGTGCCAGCAGCCCTAGCACAGATACGCAGTATTTT
.	TRBV6-4	TRBJ1-5	.	CASSDQVHIYRKPQHF	TGTGCCAGCAGTGACCAGGTGCACATCTATAGGAAGCCCCAGCATTTT
.	TRBV6-1	TRBJ2-6	.	CAIIPQGSGANVLTF	TGTGCCATCATCCCACAGGGATCTGGGGCCAACGTCCTGACTTTC
TRBD1	TRBV25-1	TRBJ2-1	.	CASSDRDRASNEQFF	TGTGCCAGCAGTGACCGGGACAGGGCAAGCAATGAGCAGTTCTTC
TRBD2	TRBV7-9	TRBJ2-7	.	CASSSDRGTRLSEQYF	TGTGCCAGCAGCTCCGATAGAGGGACTAGGCTATCCGAGCAGTACTTC
.	TRBV5-4	TRBJ2-1	.	CASSPVQGTYNEQFF	TGTGCCAGCAGCCCGGTTCAGGGGACCTACAATGAGCAGTTCTTC
.	TRBV5-1	TRBJ2-3	.	CASSLGGRGDTQYF	TGCGCCAGCAGCTTGGGAGGGAGAGGTGATACGCAGTATTTT
TRBD1	TRBV6-1	TRBJ2-4	.	CASEGRDRGGYIQYF	TGTGCCAGCGAGGGCCGGGACAGGGGGGGGTACATTCAGTACTTC
.	TRBV7-9	TRBJ1-1	.	CASSFSPTVEAFF	TGTGCCAGCAGCTTCTCGCCCACGGTGGAAGCTTTCTTT
.	TRBV4-2	TRBJ2-3	.	CASSQDPGNQPTDTQYF	TGTGCCAGCAGCCAAGATCCCGGGAACCAACCCACAGATACGCAGTATTTT
.	TRBV5-1	TRBJ2-1	.	CASSFSQVRGNEQFF	TGCGCCAGCAGCTTCAGTCAGGTCAGGGGAAATGAGCAGTTCTTC
TRBD1	TRBV7-6	TRBJ1-1	.	CASSLTGARNTEAFF	TGTGCCAGCAGCTTGACAGGGGCAAGGAACACTGAAGCTTTCTTT
.	TRBV4-1	TRBJ2-7	few	CASSQGGRGTYEQYF	TGCGCCAGCAGCCAAGGGGGTAGGGGGACCTACGAGCAGTACTTC
.	TRBV19	TRBJ2-7	.	CASSTDMSSYEQYF	TGTGCCAGTAGTACGGACATGAGCTCCTACGAGCAGTACTTC
.	TRBV7-9	TRBJ2-7	.	CASSVRGGESYEQYF	TGTGCCAGCAGCGTTAGAGGGGGGGAATCCTACGAGCAGTACTTC
.	TRBV7-9	TRBJ2-7	.	CSSSKQGFPYEQYF	TGTTCCAGCAGCAAACAGGGTTTTCCCTACGAGCAGTACTTC